The source of this T cell receptor (beta chain) is a study of blood T cell repertoires in COVID-19. About the research overall: In each case, the material was cDNA or gDNA derived from T cells, B-cell-depleted T cells, or PBMCs.

Cohort placement rested on clinical history that participants reported themselves. The CDR3 has 16 amino acids. V was trimmed by 8 bases and J by 0 bases, leaving 19 bases between them. Germline V gene data show CDR1 as SNHLY and CDR2 as FYNNEI. Repertoires were generated with immunoSEQ multiplex PCR, while TCRdb's copy carries only in-frame clones and drops some. The sample carries 270,000 or so clones, about 91% recorded once. V and J are TRBV2 and TRBJ2-5; D not resolved. The sample taken for sequencing was PBMCs or T cells enriched from blood (not recorded which). The receptor was derived from a middle-aged woman with acute COVID-19. CDR3 residues: CASVRPRIDDQETQYF. CDR3 DNA: TGTGCCAGCGTGCGGCCGAGGATTGATGACCAAGAGACCCAGTACTTC.